This T cell receptor (beta chain) was identified in a study of breast tumors, draining lymph nodes, adjacent tissues. A few counts support this clonotype. No antigen is known for it. TCRdb processed the multiplex PCR reads anew with MiXCR; each CDR3 protein has one entry. The data show roughly 80,000 distinct CDR3 sequences, roughly 19% seen once. Study-wide results and limits: Compared with basal-like, luminal-like tumors shared significantly more repertoire with nontumor tissue.

Axillary draining lymph nodes of breast cancer patients supplied the node samples. The J segment lost 5 bases and the V segment lost 6 bases, leaving 10 bases of the junction unmatched. The CDR3 consists of 16 residues. The sequence came from a female donor with breast cancer. Some clones in this sample may be carry-over from other donors' samples. This chain joins TRBV12-3 or TRBV12-4 and TRBJ2-1, with 10 bases fitting TRBD2. Material for sequencing was axillary lymph node tissue. CDR3 DNA sequence: TGTGCCAGCAGCCGCCATGGCCTAGCGGGAGACAATGAGCAGTTCTTC. This sequence encodes CASSRHGLAGDNEQFF.